Listed below are T cell receptor beta chains from one sample, sequenced in a study of T cells in Graves' hyperthyroidism and ophthalmopathy. TCRdb recomputed calls from the multiplex PCR reads with MiXCR, one row per CDR3 protein. Of approximately 620,000 distinct CDR3 sequences listed, about 15% were seen once; the top ten hold roughly 5.5%. The specimen was blood. All receptors come from a woman in her 30s with Graves' hyperthyroidism that later progressed to Graves' ophthalmopathy. Both conserved end residues are part of each CDR3. A D gene is named only where the DNA matches it firmly. Clone size is not always given. Where it is, it says once, few, many or a class for expanded clones.

v_gene	abundance	d_gene	j_gene	CDR3nt	CDR3aa
TRBV3-1	NA	NA	TRBJ2-4	TGTGCCAGCAGCCAAGAGGGCAGCTCTGGGATTCAGTACTTC	CASSQEGSSGIQYF
TRBV12-3/TRBV12-4	many	NA	TRBJ2-3	TGTGCCAGCAGTTTAGGGGAAACAGATACGCAGTATTTT	CASSLGETDTQYF
TRBV3-1	many	TRBD1	TRBJ1-2	TGTGCCAGCAGCCAAGGGACCGGGACAGCAGGCTATGGCTACACCTTC	CASSQGTGTAGYGYTF
TRBV28	many	TRBD1	TRBJ2-2	TGTGCCAGCAGTTCCTGGACAGGGGGTGACACCGGGGAGCTGTTTTTT	CASSSWTGGDTGELFF
TRBV19	few	NA	TRBJ1-1	TGTGCCAGTAGTTCGGGCTTATTCACTGAAGCTTTCTTT	CASSSGLFTEAFF
TRBV24-1	many	NA	TRBJ2-5	TGTGCCACCAGCCGAGGACAGCAAGAGACCCAGTACTTC	CATSRGQQETQYF
TRBV5-5	NA	TRBD2	TRBJ2-1	TGTGCCAGTAAACTAGCGGGTTACAATGAGCAGTTCTTC	CASKLAGYNEQFF
TRBV4-2	few	NA	TRBJ1-3	TGTGCCAGCAGCCAAGAAGCTCCGGGATTAAGGAACACCATATATTTT	CASSQEAPGLRNTIYF
TRBV7-3	NA	NA	TRBJ2-2	TGTGCCAGCAGCTGGGGGGCAGCCGGGGAGCTGTTTTTT	CASSWGAAGELFF
TRBV6-2/TRBV6-3	NA	NA	TRBJ2-5	TGTGCCAGCAGTCTCCGATCGGGATCCTTAACAGAGACCCAGTACTTC	CASSLRSGSLTETQYF
TRBV27	many	TRBD2	TRBJ2-1	TGTGCCAGCAGTTTAGTAGGTACTAGCGCCTACAATGAGCAGTTCTTC	CASSLVGTSAYNEQFF
TRBV13	few	NA	TRBJ2-7	TGTGCCAGCAGCACCGCGGGCCGCTCCTACGAGCAGTACTTC	CASSTAGRSYEQYF
TRBV27	many	NA	TRBJ1-6	TGTGCCAGCAGTTGGGGACGGGGAAATTCACCCCTCCACTTT	CASSWGRGNSPLHF
TRBV20-1	NA	TRBD2	TRBJ2-7	TGCAGTGCGAGCGGGATTACCTACGAGCAGTACTTC	CSASGITYEQYF
TRBV7-9	few	NA	TRBJ1-2	TGTGCCAGCAGCGGCCGGGACATCTATGGCTACACCTTC	CASSGRDIYGYTF
TRBV6-1	few	TRBD2	TRBJ2-3	TGTGCCAGCAGTCCGGGACTAGCGGGAGCCGTCCAACAGTATTTT	CASSPGLAGAVQQYF
TRBV9	NA	NA	TRBJ1-1	TGTGCCAGCAGCGGGGTTGAACCAACTGAAGCTTTCTTT	CASSGVEPTEAFF
TRBV15	many	NA	TRBJ1-1	TGTGCCACCAGCAGAGATCAGGGGAACACTGAAGCTTTCTTT	CATSRDQGNTEAFF
TRBV7-2	many	NA	TRBJ1-3	TGTGCCAGCAGCAACACGACCGGAAACACCATATATTTT	CASSNTTGNTIYF
TRBV3-1	many	TRBD2	TRBJ2-7	TGTGCCAGCAGCCCTAGCCGGACTAGCGGGAGGTATTACGAGCAGTACTTC	CASSPSRTSGRYYEQYF
TRBV3-1	many	TRBD2	TRBJ2-1	TGTGCCAGCAGCCTCCAGAATAGCGGGAGGGCTAACAATGAGCAGTTCTTC	CASSLQNSGRANNEQFF
TRBV15	NA	NA	TRBJ2-7	TGTGCCACCAGCAGAGTGGAGGATCAGTTCGAGCAGTACTTC	CATSRVEDQFEQYF
TRBV10-3	many	NA	TRBJ1-4	TGTGCCATCAGTGAATCAGGAGTATCTAATGAAAAACTGTTTTTT	CAISESGVSNEKLFF
TRBV18	few	NA	TRBJ1-1	TGTGCCAGCTCACCCCCAGAGGGGGTTGGCACTGAAGCTTTCTTT	CASSPPEGVGTEAFF
TRBV19	many	TRBD1	TRBJ2-7	TGTGCCAGTACATCCTCCACAGGGGCCACGCGCTACGAGCAGTACTTC	CASTSSTGATRYEQYF
TRBV28	many	TRBD2	TRBJ2-4	TGTGCCACTAGTCTAGCGGGAGTACTGAACATTCAGTACTTC	CATSLAGVLNIQYF
TRBV6-5	many	TRBD2	TRBJ2-3	TGTGCCAGCAGTTCTCCGGGACTAGCGGGTGACACGCAGTATTTT	CASSSPGLAGDTQYF
TRBV19	many	TRBD2	TRBJ2-7	TGTGCCAGTAGTATAGAGGGGGGGGACGGAACCTACGAGCAGTACTTC	CASSIEGGDGTYEQYF
TRBV7-9	few	NA	TRBJ2-6	TGTGCCAGCAGGGGGGGGGCCGGGGCCAACGTCCTGACTTTC	CASRGGAGANVLTF
TRBV7-2	many	NA	TRBJ1-1	TGTGCCAGCAGCGTGAGCGTGGGGGGTAACACTGAAGCTTTCTTT	CASSVSVGGNTEAFF
TRBV6-1	NA	NA	TRBJ1-5	TGTGCCAGCAGGGGGGGTTATCAGCCCCAGCATTTT	CASRGGYQPQHF
TRBV28	many	TRBD2	TRBJ2-5	TGTGCCAGCAGGCGGACTAGCGGGAGAATGAAGACCCAGTACTTC	CASRRTSGRMKTQYF
TRBV12-3/TRBV12-4	many	TRBD2	TRBJ2-3	TGTGCCAGCAGCCCGGGACTAGCGGGAGGCGGGGCTAGCACAGATACGCAGTATTTT	CASSPGLAGGGASTDTQYF
TRBV10-3	many	NA	TRBJ2-1	TGTGCCACAGATAAAGGCGACAATGAGCAGTTCTTC	CATDKGDNEQFF
TRBV4-2	NA	TRBD2	TRBJ2-7	TGTGCCAGCAGCCAAGGGACTAGCGGGGCACCCCTCTCCTACGAGCAGTACTTC	CASSQGTSGAPLSYEQYF
TRBV28	many	NA	TRBJ1-6	TGTGCCAGCAGGGGCGTCAATAATTCACCCCTCCACTTT	CASRGVNNSPLHF
TRBV7-9	many	NA	TRBJ2-7	TGTGCCAGCAGCACAGTCTCCGGGGGATCCTACGAGCAGTACTTC	CASSTVSGGSYEQYF
TRBV19	many	TRBD2	TRBJ2-7	TGTGCCAGTGGTATCCTCTTAGCGGGAGGGTCCTACGAGCAGTACTTC	CASGILLAGGSYEQYF
TRBV4-2	many	NA	TRBJ2-1	TGTGCCAGCAGCCACCAGAGGAATGAGCAGTTCTTC	CASSHQRNEQFF
TRBV6-1	NA	NA	TRBJ2-7	TGTGCCAGCATTGGTAACAGGGACCCAAACTACGAGCAGTACTTC	CASIGNRDPNYEQYF
TRBV20-1	many	NA	TRBJ1-5	TGCAGTGCTACCCGGGACAGCAATCAGCCCCAGCATTTT	CSATRDSNQPQHF
TRBV27	many	TRBD1	TRBJ2-5	TGTGCCAGCAGTAACGGGACAGGGTTACGAGAGACCCAGTACTTC	CASSNGTGLRETQYF
TRBV28	many	TRBD1	TRBJ2-5	TGTGCCAGCAATAGACAGGGGGCTTGGGAGACCCAGTACTTC	CASNRQGAWETQYF
TRBV11-2	many	TRBD2	TRBJ2-3	TGTGCCAGTTGGGCGGGAGGGCCGCAAGATACGCAGTATTTT	CASWAGGPQDTQYF
TRBV11-2	many	TRBD2	TRBJ2-2	TGTGCCAGCAGCTTCCGGGGAGGGGCACCTGAGCTGTTTTTT	CASSFRGGAPELFF
TRBV24-1	NA	NA	TRBJ1-2	TGTGCCACCAGTGCCTGGACCGCCGGGACGCGAGATGGCTACACCTTC	CATSAWTAGTRDGYTF
TRBV7-9	few	TRBD2	TRBJ2-7	TGTGCCAGCAGCTTAGCGAGGCTAGCGGGAGTGCCCTACGAGCAGTACTTC	CASSLARLAGVPYEQYF
TRBV7-9	many	NA	TRBJ1-1	TGTGCCAGCAGCCCCGGGACCGGCACTGAAGCTTTCTTT	CASSPGTGTEAFF
TRBV20-1	many	NA	TRBJ2-3	TGCAGTGCTAGTTCGTCCGCTACCAACACAGATACGCAGTATTTT	CSASSSATNTDTQYF
TRBV10-3	few	NA	TRBJ1-1	TGTGCCATCAGTGAGTCTCAGGGATTAGGGACTGAAGCTTTCTTT	CAISESQGLGTEAFF
TRBV20-1	NA	NA	TRBJ1-1	TGCAGTGCTCAGGACCTGAGCACTGAAGCTTTCTTT	CSAQDLSTEAFF
TRBV14	few	TRBD2	TRBJ2-1	TGTGCCAGCGGGCGGGAGCCCAACAATGAGCAGTTCTTC	CASGREPNNEQFF
TRBV29-1	many	TRBD1	TRBJ2-1	TGCAGCGTTGACAGGGGGCCTTACAATGAGCAGTTCTTC	CSVDRGPYNEQFF